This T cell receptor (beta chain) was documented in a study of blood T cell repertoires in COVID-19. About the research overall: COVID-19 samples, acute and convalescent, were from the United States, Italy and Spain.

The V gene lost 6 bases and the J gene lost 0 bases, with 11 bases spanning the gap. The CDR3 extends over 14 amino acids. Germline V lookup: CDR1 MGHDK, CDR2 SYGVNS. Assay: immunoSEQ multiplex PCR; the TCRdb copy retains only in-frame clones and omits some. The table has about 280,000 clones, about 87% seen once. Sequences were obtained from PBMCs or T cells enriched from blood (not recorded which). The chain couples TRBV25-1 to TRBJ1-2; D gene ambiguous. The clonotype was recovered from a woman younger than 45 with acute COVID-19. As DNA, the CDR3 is TGTGCCAGCAGCCCACCAGAATCTAACTATGGCTACACCTTC. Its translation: CASSPPESNYGYTF.